Following are 8 T cell receptor beta chains from one sample sequenced in a study of shared clonotypes between healthy human individuals. TCRdb keeps only in-frame clones here, not all; method: immunoSEQ multiplex PCR. The profile covers 550,000 to 800,000 clones, with 80% to 95% appearing a single time and about 33% taken by the ten largest. Sequencing input: memory CD8+ T cells from PBMCs. Subset of the sample: CD45RO+ cells pooled with CCR7-negative TemRA cells. The receptors were gathered from a man younger than 35 in good health. Some clones in this sample may be carry-over from other donors' samples.

This clone was counted a single time. The chain combines TRBV13 with TRBJ2-3; 13 nucleotides match TRBD2. This CDR3 is 16 amino acids long. The V segment lost 4 bases and the J segment 3 bases; nucleotides outside the gene matches: 4. Germline values: CDR1 PRHDT, CDR2 FYEKMQ (reference sequence). The CDR3 DNA sequence: TGTGCCAGCAGCTCTTGGACTAGCGGGAGTACAGATACGCAGTATTTT. Its protein product is CASSSWTSGSTDTQYF.

The chain has TRBV4-1 and TRBJ2-1, with D maybe TRBD2 (5 bases). The CDR3 extends over 15 amino acids. The ends were cut back, 4 bases at V and 6 bases at J, with 16 bases in the middle. Germline CDR1 is MGHRA and CDR2 is YSYEKL. The CDR3 DNA is TGCGCCAGCAGCCTGGGAGCCAACCTCGGCAATGAGCAGTTCTTC. It codes for CASSLGANLGNEQFF.

This clone was seen a handful of times. The chain is built from TRBV13 and TRBJ1-1, with D uncertain. Per the germline V gene, CDR1 is PRHDT and CDR2 is FYEKMQ (reference sequence). V was trimmed by 5 bases and J by 10 bases, leaving 17 bases between them. The CDR3 length is 13 residues. The CDR3 sequence: CASSPNPSLGAFF. In nucleotides, the CDR3 is TGTGCCAGCAGCCCGAATCCCAGCCTAGGAGCTTTCTTT.

The V and J genes are TRBV4-1 and TRBJ2-7; TRBD1 aligns across 11 bases. The CDR3 runs to 15 residues. V was clipped by 3 bases and J by 7 bases; unmatched bases: 8. Germline V gene sequence: CDR1 MGHRA, CDR2 YSYEKL. The CDR3 loop reads CASSHPPGQGDEQYF. CDR3 nucleotide sequence: TGCGCCAGCAGCCATCCACCGGGACAGGGGGATGAGCAGTACTTC.

The chain carries TRBV2 and TRBJ2-7; TRBD1 matches 7 bases. V shed 7 bases and J 6 bases; nucleotides not matched to a gene: 15. Germline-derived CDR1 and CDR2 are SNHLY and FYNNEI. The CDR3 spans 15 residues. CDR3 amino acids: CASMTLRDRALEQYF. Written as DNA, the CDR3 is TGTGCCAGCATGACACTTCGGGACAGAGCCCTCGAGCAGTACTTC.

This chain uses TRBV7-6 with TRBJ1-1; D is uncertain. Germline V gene data show CDR1 as SGHVS and CDR2 as FNYEAQ. The CDR3 runs 14 residues. V lost 1 base, J lost 5 bases, and 11 bases lay in between. The CDR3: CASSLVEGDTEAFF. The CDR3 nucleotides read TGTGCCAGCAGCTTAGTGGAGGGAGATACTGAAGCTTTCTTT.

J is TRBJ1-5 and V is TRBV19, with a weak D call TRBD1 (5 bases). Germline V gene lookup returns CDR1 LNHDA and CDR2 SQIVND (reference sequence). This CDR3 is built from 16 residues. V lost 5 bases and J 3 bases, leaving 17 bases between the germline ends. This CDR3 is CASSLRDALLNQPQHF. The CDR3 nucleotides read TGTGCCAGTAGTCTCAGGGACGCCCTTCTCAATCAGCCCCAGCATTTT.

This clone was seen once. The rearrangement joins TRBV9 to TRBJ2-1, with D unclear. This CDR3 comprises 14 residues. The ends were cut back, 6 bases at V and 3 bases at J, with 13 bases in the middle. The germline V gene has CDR1 SGDLS and CDR2 YYNGEE. CDR3 DNA: TGTGCCAGCAATAATGGCTATCTCTACAATGAGCAGTTCTTC. Residues: CASNNGYLYNEQFF.